This TCR beta chain was captured by sequencing in a study of cytomegalovirus exposure and HLA in healthy donors. Of note for this clone: Antigen specificity is unknown.

Germline V gives CDR1 MNHEY, CDR2 SMNVEV (reference sequence). The CDR3 length is 15 residues. The V gene end was trimmed by 5 bases and the J gene end by 5 bases; junction bases not matched to a gene: 9. Study-level points and caveats: Through in vitro validation, a few CMV-associated chains were shown to be specific for CMV antigens.

Method: immunoSEQ multiplex PCR; TCRdb's copy keeps in-frame clones and lacks some. The table has 110,000 to 150,000 clones, more than 85% seen once; the top ten hold 0.6% to 0.8%. Specimen: PBMCs. The chain has TRBV27 and TRBJ2-3; 8 nucleotides agree with TRBD2. The receptor's source is a man aged 18-30 years in good health and CMV-seronegative. Here the CDR3 reads CASSLRTSGRDTQYF. The DNA for the CDR3 is TGTGCCAGCAGTCTACGAACTAGCGGAAGAGATACGCAGTATTTT.